This note documents a single T cell receptor beta chain sequence. As yet, its antigen is unknown. Each TCR beta cDNA library carried unique molecular identifiers. Via MiXCR, TCRdb re-called the PCR reads, giving one row per CDR3 protein. The sample consists of some 450,000 distinct CDR3 sequences, 40% to 55% of them appearing once. The germline V gene has CDR1 MNHEY and CDR2 SVGAGI. CDR3 length: 13 residues. The germline V and J ends were trimmed by 6 bases and 4 bases, with 11 bases remaining between them. These data come from a study of post-analysis software for immune sequencing data. General study points: Controls had significantly higher normalized Chao1 diversity than multiple sclerosis patients. In patients, about 5 TRBV segments were more frequent than in controls, with TRBV5-6, TRBV5-1 and TRBV20-1 among them.

V and J are TRBV6-5 and TRBJ2-3; tentatively, D is TRBD2 (6 bases). The origin of this receptor is a girl aged 10 to 17 with multiple sclerosis. Sequencing used blood. CDR3 loop: CASSFRRADTQYF. Here the CDR3 DNA reads TGTGCCAGCAGCTTCAGGAGGGCAGATACGCAGTATTTT.